This T cell receptor beta chain derives from a study of blood T cell repertoires in COVID-19. Study information: COVID-19 samples from acute and convalescent phases originated in the United States, Italy and Spain. Sample material is recorded as cDNA or gDNA derived from T cells, B-cell-depleted T cells, or PBMCs.

Authors' processing steps: Amplified reference gene primers provided the basis for estimating nucleated cell counts. This table comes from immunoSEQ multiplex PCR, and its TCRdb copy is limited to in-frame clones, with some not included. V, J and clone size were drawn from that table, and D and trimming were deduced from the DNA. The profile shows more than 60,000 clones, 90% of them singletons. Input material: peripheral blood. This receptor was identified in a man aged 45-65 years with acute or convalescent COVID-19.

CDR3 sequence reads: CASSPRPGTSGKTQYF. The CDR3 nucleotides are TGTGCCAGCAGTCCGAGGCCCGGGACTAGCGGGAAGACCCAGTACTTC. The V and J genes are TRBV6-2 or TRBV6-3 and TRBJ2-5; TRBD2 matches 13 bases. With 5 bases clipped from V and 6 bases from J, the junction kept 9 bases outside the gene matches. From germline, CDR1 is MNHEY and CDR2 SVGEGT. There are 16 residues in the CDR3.